These 15 T cell receptor beta chains originate from one sample sequenced in a study of blood T cell repertoires in COVID-19. This table comes from immunoSEQ multiplex PCR, and its TCRdb copy is limited to in-frame clones, with some not included. The sample carries about 60,000 clones, more than 80% recorded once. The source material was peripheral blood. The origin of the receptors is a human donor in a cohort sampled during active COVID-19.

This clone appeared a single time. The V and J genes are TRBV10-1 and TRBJ2-3; 7 nucleotides align to TRBD2. J was trimmed by 6 bases and V by 3 bases; bases with no gene match: 6. Germline CDR1 reads WNHNN; CDR2 reads SYGVQD (reference sequence). The CDR3 extends over 14 amino acids. The CDR3: CASSDRGGGDTQYF. The CDR3 DNA sequence: TGCGCCAGCAGTGACCGCGGGGGAGGTGATACGCAGTATTTT.

With respect to this clone: Other DNA sequences in the same sample also yield this CDR3. This chain uses TRBV19 with TRBJ1-1; 7 positions agree with TRBD1. The junction had 9 bases not matched to a gene; V was cut back by 7 bases and J by 1 base. Germline V gene sequence: CDR1 LNHDA, CDR2 SQIVND (reference sequence). There are 15 residues in the CDR3. CDR3 loop: CASTPTGSGNTEAFF. CDR3 nucleotides: TGTGCCAGTACTCCGACAGGGTCTGGGAACACTGAAGCTTTCTTT.

The J gene is TRBJ2-6, the V gene TRBV5-1; tentatively, D is TRBD1 (6 bases). The ends were cut back, 3 bases at V and 4 bases at J, with 14 bases in the middle. The CDR3 is made up of 16 amino acids. CDR1 and CDR2 (germline): SGHRS, YFSETQ. The CDR3 nucleotides read TGCGCCAGCAGCTCCCAGGGGCTTCAAGGGGCCAACGTCCTGACTTTC. Encoded protein: CASSSQGLQGANVLTF.

The chain is built from TRBV5-1 and TRBJ1-2, with D unresolved. This CDR3 spans 13 amino acids. V lost 0 bases, J lost 8 bases, and 11 bases lay in between. CDR1 and CDR2 from the germline V gene are SGHRS and YFSETQ. The CDR3 is CASSLGGVQGYTF. The CDR3 coding sequence is TGCGCCAGCAGCTTGGGAGGCGTCCAGGGCTACACCTTC. The whole variable domain, remainder taken from reference TRBV5-1 and TRBJ1-2, is KAGVTQTPRYLIKTRGQQVTLSCSPISGHRSVSWYQQTPGQGLQFLFEYFSETQRNKGNFPGRFSGRQFSNSRSEMNVSTLELGDSALYLCASSLGGVQGYTFGSGTRLTVV.

The chain links TRBV5-1 to TRBJ1-1; the D is unclear. The length of the CDR3 is 13 residues. The V end lost 2 bases, the J end lost 2 bases, and 7 bases lay between the germline ends. The germline gives CDR1 SGHRS, CDR2 YFSETQ. The CDR3 nucleotides read TGCGCCAGCAGCTTATCGAGCAACACTGAAGCTTTCTTT. Amino acid sequence: CASSLSSNTEAFF.

V gene TRBV7-3 combines with J gene TRBJ2-5; maybe TRBD1 (6 bases). The V and J ends lost 1 base and 2 bases respectively, with 11 bases between them. The length of the CDR3 is 15 residues. Germline CDR1 is SGHTA and CDR2 is FQGTGA. DNA for the CDR3: TGTGCCAGCAGCTTAAACCCAGGGGTACAAGAGACCCAGTACTTC. It encodes CASSLNPGVQETQYF.

This sequence joins TRBV6-1 and TRBJ1-4, with D possibly matching TRBD1 (5 bases). The V gene lost 4 bases and the J gene lost 0 bases, with 21 bases spanning the gap. The CDR3 totals 19 residues. Germline V gives CDR1 MNHNS, CDR2 SASEGT. Written as DNA, the CDR3 is TGTGCCAGCAGTGTTCTCGAAGCGGGGACGGGAGCAACTAATGAAAAACTGTTTTTT. Translation gives CASSVLEAGTGATNEKLFF.

This clone was picked up a small number of times. The chain is built from TRBV7-2 and TRBJ2-3; 10 bases align to TRBD2. The V gene's germline CDR1 is SGHTA and CDR2 FQGNSA. J was trimmed by 5 bases and V by 6 bases; bases with no gene match: 5. The CDR3 is made up of 14 amino acids. The CDR3 nucleotides read TGTGCCAGCAGTAAGGGACTAGCGTTAGATACGCAGTATTTT. Protein: CASSKGLALDTQYF.

This clone was found once. The rearrangement uses TRBV6-1 and TRBJ2-7, with a weak D call TRBD2 (7 bases). Germline V CDR1 and CDR2: MNHNS, SASEGT. V was cut by 2 bases and J by 4 bases, with 12 bases left in between. CDR3 size: 14 residues. The CDR3: CASSERGGRYEQYF. In nucleotides, the CDR3 is TGTGCCAGCAGTGAAAGGGGGGGGCGATACGAGCAGTACTTC.

The V gene is TRBV6-5, the J gene TRBJ1-1, with D unclear. The CDR3 spans 15 residues. Germline lookup yields CDR1 MNHEY and CDR2 SVGAGI. V was cut by 2 bases and J by 0 bases, with 10 bases left in between. CDR3 DNA sequence: TGTGCCAGCAGTTACCGTCCCCAGATGAACACTGAAGCTTTCTTT. Its protein product is CASSYRPQMNTEAFF.

The V call is TRBV10-3, the J call TRBJ2-7; TRBD2 matches 7 bases. The germline gives CDR1 ENHRY, CDR2 SYGVKD. CDR3 length: 14 amino acids. V trimming: 6 bases; J trimming: 4 bases; junction bases outside the gene matches: 9. The CDR3 DNA sequence: TGTGCCATCAGATCTCCCGGGGGGTCATACGAGCAGTACTTC. Encoded protein: CAIRSPGGSYEQYF.

V and J are TRBV5-1 and TRBJ2-5, with TRBD1 identical over 7 bases. The CDR3 contains 14 residues. Germline V gives CDR1 SGHRS, CDR2 YFSETQ. V lost 0 bases, J lost 2 bases, and 1 base stayed unmatched. CDR3 in DNA: TGCGCCAGCAGCTTGGGACAGGGACAAGAGACCCAGTACTTC. Residues: CASSLGQGQETQYF.

This clone was recorded a few times. The chain carries TRBV30 and TRBJ2-1, with 12 bases fitting TRBD2. With V trimmed by 3 bases and J by 7 bases, 4 bases remained unmatched. The CDR3 has 14 amino acids. The germline V gene has CDR1 GTSNPN and CDR2 SVGIG (reference sequence). The CDR3 bases are TGTGCCTGGAGGACTAGCGGGAGTAGTAATGAGCAGTTCTTC. Translating gives CAWRTSGSSNEQFF.

This clone was recorded only once. V usage is TRBV6-6 and J usage is TRBJ2-7, with D possibly TRBD1 on 6 matching bases. The CDR3 has 14 amino acids. Germline CDR1 and CDR2: MNHNY and SVGAGI (reference sequence). The V and J ends lost 6 bases and 2 bases respectively, with 14 bases between them. CDR3: CASSSGVDPYEQYF. DNA for the CDR3: TGTGCCAGCAGCTCAGGGGTGGACCCCTACGAGCAGTACTTC.

The chain links TRBV11-2 to TRBJ1-2; TRBD1 might be the D (5 bases). Looked up from germline, CDR1 is SGHAT and CDR2 is FQNNGV. The CDR3 is 15 amino acids. V lost 1 base and J 3 bases, leaving 12 bases between the germline ends. In DNA, the CDR3 is TGTGCCAGCAGCTTAGCGATGGGGGGGTACTATGGCTACACCTTC. Translated, it gives CASSLAMGGYYGYTF.